A selection of T cell receptor beta chains follows, all from one sample in a study of blood T cell repertoires in COVID-19. TCRdb's copy holds only in-frame clones and misses some; the assay was immunoSEQ multiplex PCR. The sample shows about 240,000 clones, 75% to 85% of them seen only once. Material: peripheral blood. These receptors were obtained from a man aged 45-65 years with COVID-19, enrolled during active disease. The CDR3 runs from the conserved cysteine through the conserved F or W. Fields, in order: J gene, V gene, CDR3 protein.

j_gene: TRBJ2-5
v_gene: TRBV5-4
CDR3aa: CASSLDRGQLKETQYF

j_gene: TRBJ1-2
v_gene: TRBV20-1
CDR3aa: CSASPPTGRTYGYTF

j_gene: TRBJ2-3
v_gene: TRBV6-4
CDR3aa: CASSQGASLDTQYF

j_gene: TRBJ1-1
v_gene: TRBV27
CDR3aa: CASSFDRVNTEAFF

j_gene: TRBJ2-7
v_gene: TRBV24-1
CDR3aa: CATSGGSGKEQYF

j_gene: TRBJ2-5
v_gene: TRBV7-9
CDR3aa: CASSPTGGGETQYF

j_gene: TRBJ2-7
v_gene: TRBV7-3
CDR3aa: CASSSTPGPEQYF

j_gene: TRBJ1-6
v_gene: TRBV5-1
CDR3aa: CASSLETTFSSPLHF

j_gene: TRBJ1-2
v_gene: TRBV7-9
CDR3aa: CASSGGWDGYTF

j_gene: TRBJ2-1
v_gene: TRBV30
CDR3aa: CAWSVYSIGGAGSYNEQFF

j_gene: TRBJ2-5
v_gene: TRBV7-6
CDR3aa: CASSRQGRSETQYF

j_gene: TRBJ2-7
v_gene: TRBV7-9
CDR3aa: CASSPSPGQGLYEQYF

j_gene: TRBJ1-4
v_gene: TRBV7-6
CDR3aa: CASSLGPRRDSAEGLFF

j_gene: TRBJ2-1
v_gene: TRBV19
CDR3aa: CASREDYLSRQFF

j_gene: TRBJ1-6
v_gene: TRBV3-1/TRBV3-2
CDR3aa: CASSLGGYNSPLHF

j_gene: TRBJ1-2
v_gene: TRBV18
CDR3aa: CASSPPGLTGQGRNYGYTF

j_gene: TRBJ1-1
v_gene: TRBV19
CDR3aa: CASSTTGGTTEAFF

j_gene: TRBJ1-6
v_gene: TRBV7-6
CDR3aa: CASSLGGGDGSYNSPLHF

j_gene: TRBJ2-7
v_gene: TRBV12-3/TRBV12-4
CDR3aa: CASSFAGGHEQYF

j_gene: TRBJ1-4
v_gene: TRBV5-8
CDR3aa: CASSRGLANEKLFF

j_gene: TRBJ1-6
v_gene: TRBV5-4
CDR3aa: CASSFQGVNSPLHF

j_gene: TRBJ1-4
v_gene: TRBV4-2
CDR3aa: CASSQGQGARREKLFF

j_gene: TRBJ1-4
v_gene: TRBV18
CDR3aa: CASSPQPGTGELFF

j_gene: TRBJ1-2
v_gene: TRBV15
CDR3aa: CATSRDRGGYTF

j_gene: TRBJ2-7
v_gene: TRBV15
CDR3aa: CATSRERGPYEQYF

j_gene: TRBJ2-5
v_gene: TRBV5-1
CDR3aa: CASSSYGGEETQYF

j_gene: TRBJ2-3
v_gene: TRBV20-1
CDR3aa: CSASPGGQGPDTQYF

j_gene: TRBJ2-2
v_gene: TRBV5-1
CDR3aa: CASSWTGTGNTGELFF

j_gene: TRBJ2-1
v_gene: TRBV6-5
CDR3aa: CASTGHHPVGEQFF

j_gene: TRBJ1-6
v_gene: TRBV11-2
CDR3aa: CASSTDRGLRFGNSPLHF

j_gene: TRBJ1-1
v_gene: TRBV28
CDR3aa: CASSLPGNTEAFF

j_gene: TRBJ1-2
v_gene: TRBV6-1
CDR3aa: CASSEGVGSNYGYTF

j_gene: TRBJ1-1
v_gene: TRBV10-3
CDR3aa: CAISESKGAEAFF

j_gene: TRBJ2-3
v_gene: TRBV3-1/TRBV3-2
CDR3aa: CASSFVSLTDTQYF

j_gene: TRBJ2-5
v_gene: TRBV10-3
CDR3aa: CATTPGEVETQYF

j_gene: TRBJ2-3
v_gene: TRBV2
CDR3aa: CASSPGDYRTDTQYF

j_gene: TRBJ2-5
v_gene: TRBV7-7
CDR3aa: CASSLRQAKTQYF

j_gene: TRBJ2-7
v_gene: TRBV4-3
CDR3aa: CASSQGPDKSYEQYF

j_gene: TRBJ2-2
v_gene: TRBV4-2
CDR3aa: CASSQGTGSNTGELFF

j_gene: TRBJ2-5
v_gene: TRBV9
CDR3aa: CASSSQGAQETQYF

j_gene: TRBJ1-2
v_gene: TRBV3-1/TRBV3-2
CDR3aa: CASSQAGTNNGYTF

j_gene: TRBJ2-7
v_gene: TRBV11-3
CDR3aa: CASSHSAGTGRNEQYF

j_gene: TRBJ2-1
v_gene: TRBV14
CDR3aa: CASSTGTGYNEQFF

j_gene: TRBJ2-5
v_gene: TRBV19
CDR3aa: CASSQRLAGDFGVLGTQYF

j_gene: TRBJ2-7
v_gene: TRBV18
CDR3aa: CASSPNTGQVTYEQYF

j_gene: TRBJ2-2
v_gene: TRBV28
CDR3aa: CASSDRDGSTGELFF

j_gene: TRBJ2-5
v_gene: TRBV7-6
CDR3aa: CASSFPAGGLLETQYF

j_gene: TRBJ1-6
v_gene: TRBV3-1/TRBV3-2
CDR3aa: CASSPWDRASSPLHF

j_gene: TRBJ1-5
v_gene: TRBV19
CDR3aa: CASSIPSGGPQPQHF

j_gene: TRBJ2-1
v_gene: TRBV6-1
CDR3aa: CASSERTGYNEQFF

j_gene: TRBJ2-4
v_gene: TRBV6-1
CDR3aa: CASSEGTGRIIQYF